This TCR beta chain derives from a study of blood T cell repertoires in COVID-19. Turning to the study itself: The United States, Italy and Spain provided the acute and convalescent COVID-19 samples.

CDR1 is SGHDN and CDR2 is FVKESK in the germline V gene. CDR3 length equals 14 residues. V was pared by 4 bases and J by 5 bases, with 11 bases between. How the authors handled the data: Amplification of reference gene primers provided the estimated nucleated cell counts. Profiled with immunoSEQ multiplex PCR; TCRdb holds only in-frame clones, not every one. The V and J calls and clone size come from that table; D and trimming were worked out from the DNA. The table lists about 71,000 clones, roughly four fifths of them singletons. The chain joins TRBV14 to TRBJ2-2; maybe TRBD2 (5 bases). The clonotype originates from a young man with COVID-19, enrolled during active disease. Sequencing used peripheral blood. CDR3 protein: CASSPILVTGELFF. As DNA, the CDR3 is TGTGCCAGCAGCCCCATACTAGTTACCGGGGAGCTGTTTTTT.